This T cell receptor (beta chain) was retrieved from a study of blood T cell repertoires in COVID-19. Study context: The United States, Italy and Spain were the sources of the acute and convalescent COVID-19 samples.

Germline-derived CDR1 and CDR2 are SGHNT and YYREEE (reference sequence). The CDR3 is made up of 17 amino acids. Trimming took 0 bases from V and 4 from J, leaving 16 bases between them. This clone has a handful of counts. Authors' analysis steps: Cell counts per sample came from amplifying reference gene primers. The table came from immunoSEQ multiplex PCR; TCRdb's copy has only in-frame clones and leaves some out. The V and J calls and clone size come from that table; D and trimming were worked out from the DNA. The sample has about 160,000 clones, 80% to 90% seen once. The specimen sequenced was peripheral blood. This clonotype originated in a woman in her 70s with COVID-19, enrolled during active disease. The chain combines TRBV5-4 with TRBJ2-2; D perhaps matches TRBD1 (7 bases). The DNA for the CDR3 is TGTGCCAGCAGCTTGGGGTCAGGCCAGGGGGGCACCGGGGAGCTGTTTTTT. This gives the protein CASSLGSGQGGTGELFF. The variable domain in full, completed from reference TRBV5-4 and TRBJ2-2, reads ETGVTQSPTHLIKTRGQQVTLRCSSQSGHNTVSWYQQALGQGPQFIFQYYREEENGRGNFPPRFSGLQFPNYSSELNVNALELDDSALYLCASSLGSGQGGTGELFFGEGSRLTVL.